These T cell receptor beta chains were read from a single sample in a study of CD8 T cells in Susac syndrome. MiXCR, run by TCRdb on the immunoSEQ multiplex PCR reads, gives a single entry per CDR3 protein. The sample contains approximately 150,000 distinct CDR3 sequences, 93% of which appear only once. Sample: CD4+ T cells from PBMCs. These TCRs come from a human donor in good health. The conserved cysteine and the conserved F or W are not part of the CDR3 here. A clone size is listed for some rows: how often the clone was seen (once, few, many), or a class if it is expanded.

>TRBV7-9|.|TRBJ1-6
ASSLYGDSPLH
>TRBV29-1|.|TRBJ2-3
SKKTGGTDTQY
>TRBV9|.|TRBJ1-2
ASSAGRGYT
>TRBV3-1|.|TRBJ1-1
ASSGFRGEAF
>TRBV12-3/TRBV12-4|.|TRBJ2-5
ASSLSGAGETQY
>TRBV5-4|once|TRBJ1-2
ASSLYGGYT
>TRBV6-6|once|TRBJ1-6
ASSSARGYSPLH
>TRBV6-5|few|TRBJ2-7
ASSYSGTLSYEQY
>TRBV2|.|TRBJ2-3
ASSAGGQTGDTQY
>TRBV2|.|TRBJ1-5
ASRRSVNQPQH
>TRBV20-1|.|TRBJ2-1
SARDGQGGWNEQF
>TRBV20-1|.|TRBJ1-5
SGQSPGNQPQH
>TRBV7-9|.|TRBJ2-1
ASSPGGTNTYNEQF
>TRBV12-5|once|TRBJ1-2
ASGLDEYGYT
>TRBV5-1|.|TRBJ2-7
ASSADRGRSEQY
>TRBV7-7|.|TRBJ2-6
ASSLGSTGGSGANVLT
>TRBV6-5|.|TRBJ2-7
ASNWPAGSGSYEQY